These 20 T cell receptor beta chains originate from one sample sequenced in a study of T-cell memory formation after mild COVID-19. TCRdb re-called the 5' RACE reads through MiXCR, storing one row per CDR3 protein. Here the sample spans hundreds of thousands of distinct CDR3 sequences, about 20% being singletons. Sequencing was carried out using PBMCs or a T cell subset sorted from them (not recorded which). The receptors here all came from an adult woman who had mild COVID-19 (a few samples of this study predate the infection). Cell type and time point are not known.

This chain joins TRBV6-5 and TRBJ2-7; TRBD1 might be the D (6 bases). The CDR3 covers 15 residues. Looked up from germline, CDR1 is MNHEY and CDR2 is SVGAGI. Trimming pared 5 bases from V and 6 bases from J, leaving 20 bases between. The CDR3 here is CASSPHAPDSREQYF. The CDR3, as DNA: TGTGCCAGCAGTCCCCACGCCCCGGACAGCCGCGAGCAGTACTTC.

The V gene is TRBV9, the J gene TRBJ2-1; tentative D call: TRBD2 (5 bases). The ends were cut back, 1 base at V and 3 bases at J, with 17 bases in the middle. This CDR3 is built from 17 residues. Germline lookup yields CDR1 SGDLS and CDR2 YYNGEE. CDR3 nucleotides: TGTGCCAGCAGCGTAACAACTGGTCGGGATTACTACAATGAGCAGTTCTTC. Protein sequence: CASSVTTGRDYYNEQFF.

The chain has TRBV5-1 and TRBJ1-2; TRBD1 agrees at 9 bases. The CDR3 totals 13 residues. Germline CDR1 reads SGHRS; CDR2 reads YFSETQ. The J segment lost 4 bases and the V segment lost 7 bases, leaving 5 bases of the junction unmatched. CDR3 nucleotide sequence: TGCGCCAGCGGGAGACAGGGGGTCTATGGCTACACCTTC. It specifies CASGRQGVYGYTF.

This clonotype was seen more than once but under ten times. The chain carries TRBV2 and TRBJ1-2; tentative D call: TRBD1 (5 bases). This CDR3 is built from 12 residues. In germline, CDR1 is SNHLY, CDR2 FYNNEI. Deletions cut 8 bases from V and 1 base from J, with 8 bases between. The CDR3 loop reads CASEGNNYGYTF. The CDR3 bases are TGTGCCAGCGAGGGGAATAACTATGGCTACACCTTC.

The chain couples TRBV3-1 to TRBJ1-2; 8 bases agree with TRBD1. CDR1 LGHDT and CDR2 YNNKEL come from the germline V gene (reference sequence). The V segment lost 3 bases and the J segment 9 bases; nucleotides outside the gene matches: 9. This CDR3 region has 14 residues. The chain's CDR3 is CASSQGQARGSYTF. Written as DNA, the CDR3 is TGTGCCAGCAGCCAGGGACAGGCCCGGGGAAGCTACACCTTC.

The table lists this clonotype with a count of one. The rearrangement joins TRBV6-2 or TRBV6-3 to TRBJ2-3, with 8 bases fitting TRBD1. The germline V gene has CDR1 MNHEY and CDR2 SVGEGT. This CDR3 spans 15 amino acids. V lost 4 bases and J lost 2; bases outside the gene matches: 5. The CDR3 bases are TGTGCCAGCAGTTGGACGGGACAGGTCACAGATACGCAGTATTTT. Protein sequence: CASSWTGQVTDTQYF.

The rearrangement links TRBV4-2 to TRBJ2-1; D might be TRBD2 (5 bases). The germline V gene has CDR1 LGHNA and CDR2 YNFKEQ. This CDR3 comprises 15 residues. The V end lost 1 base, the J end lost 9 bases, and 16 bases lay between the germline ends. The CDR3 bases are TGTGCCAGCAGCCAAGGTGCTAGCCCCCGGGGTGAGCAGTTCTTC. As protein: CASSQGASPRGEQFF.

DNA of the CDR3: TGTGCCAGCAGTTACACTCCGGTTAACTATGGCTACACCTTC. As protein: CASSYTPVNYGYTF. The chain couples TRBV6-5 to TRBJ1-2, with D uncertain. The CDR3 totals 14 residues. The V and J ends lost 2 bases and 1 base respectively, with 8 bases between them. Germline V gives CDR1 MNHEY, CDR2 SVGAGI.

This clonotype was seen a handful of times. This chain links TRBV12-3 or TRBV12-4 with TRBJ2-2; D is uncertain. Trimming cost V 3 bases and J 3 bases, with 14 bases left between them. The CDR3 is 16 amino acids. Here the CDR3 DNA reads TGTGCCAGCAGTTTCTTGGGGTTCGTGGACACCGGGGAGCTGTTTTTT. It is translated as CASSFLGFVDTGELFF.

This clonotype was seen a handful of times. The J gene is TRBJ2-6, the V gene TRBV12-3 or TRBV12-4, with 8 bases matching TRBD1. CDR3 size: 17 residues. The trim removed 4 bases at V and 4 bases at J, leaving 9 bases unmatched. DNA for the CDR3: TGTGCCAGCAGTTCCACAGGGGGAGTGGCCGGGGCCAACGTCCTGACTTTC. This codes for CASSSTGGVAGANVLTF.

In this sample, this clonotype turned up a few times. The rearrangement joins TRBV7-9 to TRBJ1-2; D is perhaps TRBD1 (6 bases). Looked up from germline, CDR1 is SEHNR and CDR2 is FQNEAQ (reference sequence). The CDR3 spans 15 residues. Trimming left V 4 bases short and J 4 bases short, with 16 bases between. CDR3 DNA: TGTGCCAGCAGCTCCTCCGGGGGCTTGGGCTATGGCTACACCTTC. Residues: CASSSSGGLGYGYTF.

The chain has TRBV30 and TRBJ2-7; possibly TRBD2 for D (5 bases). V dropped 1 base and J dropped 3 bases, with 7 bases sitting between them. The CDR3 sequence is 12 residues long. CDR1 and CDR2 (germline): GTSNPN, SVGIG (reference sequence). CDR3 sequence: CAWSDGGYEQYF. In DNA form, the CDR3 reads TGTGCCTGGAGTGACGGAGGCTACGAGCAGTACTTC.

This clonotype was picked up a small number of times. This chain links TRBV12-3 or TRBV12-4 with TRBJ1-3; D uncertain. The CDR3 contains 13 residues. V was shortened by 10 bases and J by 2 bases, with 12 bases between the two germline ends. The CDR3 reads CATAREAGNTIYF. As DNA, the CDR3 is TGTGCCACCGCAAGGGAGGCTGGAAACACCATATATTTT.

This clonotype was seen a few times. The chain uses TRBV29-1 and TRBJ1-1; 8 bases agree with TRBD1. The CDR3 sequence is 10 residues long. The V segment lost 4 bases and the J segment 11 bases; nucleotides outside the gene matches: 3. The germline CDR1 and CDR2 sequences are SQVTM and ANQGSEA. In DNA form, the CDR3 reads TGCAGCGTTGGCCAGGGGGCTGCTTTCTTT. It is translated as CSVGQGAAFF.

This chain links TRBV12-3 or TRBV12-4 with TRBJ2-3; D is possibly TRBD2 (6 bases). This CDR3 contains 15 residues. Trimming took off 3 bases at V and 2 bases at J, with 12 bases between the two ends. CDR3 coding DNA: TGTGCCAGCAGTTTTGGGGGGTCAGACACAGATACGCAGTATTTT. Its protein product is CASSFGGSDTDTQYF.

The chain joins TRBV6-5 to TRBJ2-7, with TRBD2 matching 9 bases. CDR3 length equals 15 residues. The V gene end was trimmed by 6 bases and the J gene end by 2 bases; junction bases not matched to a gene: 8. The germline gives CDR1 MNHEY, CDR2 SVGAGI. DNA of the CDR3: TGTGCCAGCAGCAGAGCGGGGGGTCGAACCTACGAGCAGTACTTC. It is translated as CASSRAGGRTYEQYF.

This clonotype was found many times. The chain is built from TRBV27 and TRBJ1-6; weak D call: TRBD1 (5 bases). Germline V gene data show CDR1 as MNHEY and CDR2 as SMNVEV (reference sequence). V lost 10 bases, J lost 4 bases, and 11 bases lay in between. The CDR3 sequence is 13 residues long. The CDR3 sequence is CAIGAGYNSPLHF. The CDR3 DNA sequence: TGTGCCATCGGTGCAGGGTATAATTCACCCCTCCACTTT.

The chain joins TRBV7-2 to TRBJ2-5; a weak D match, TRBD1 (5 bases). Trimming cost V 7 bases and J 5 bases, with 14 bases left between them. There are 13 residues in the CDR3. From germline, CDR1 is SGHTA and CDR2 FQGNSA. CDR3 coding DNA: TGTGCCAGCAATTCTTTGGCAGGGGAGACCCAGTACTTC. This translates into CASNSLAGETQYF.

The sample holds many counts of this clonotype. The chain recombines TRBV20-1 with TRBJ2-5, with 16 bases lining up with TRBD2. CDR1 DFQATT and CDR2 SNEGSKA come from the germline V gene (reference sequence). With 1 base clipped from V and 9 bases from J, the junction kept 5 bases outside the gene matches. The CDR3 covers 15 residues. The CDR3 bases are TGCAGTGCTAGAGGGTCGGGACTAGCGGGGGGGCCCCAGTACTTC. It is translated as CSARGSGLAGGPQYF.

This clonotype has only a few counts. The V and J genes are TRBV20-1 and TRBJ1-5; TRBD1 might be the D (5 bases). Germline V gene data show CDR1 as DFQATT and CDR2 as SNEGSKA (reference sequence). Deletions cut 6 bases from V and 6 bases from J, with 15 bases between. The CDR3 runs 13 residues. The CDR3 region has the DNA TGCAGTGCCACGGGACGGGGGGGTCAGCCCCAGCATTTT. Protein: CSATGRGGQPQHF.